This TCR beta chain was documented in a study of blood T cell repertoires in COVID-19. Across the study: Italy, Spain and the United States were the sources of the convalescent and acute COVID-19 samples. PBMCs, B-cell-depleted T cells, or T cells were the source of the cDNA or gDNA that made up the material.

CDR3 length: 16 residues. J lost 3 bases, V lost 9 bases, and 13 bases had no gene match. Per the germline V gene, CDR1 is MNHGY and CDR2 is SVAAGI. In the source study's methods: By means of reference gene primer amplification, nucleated cell counts were estimated. Generated by immunoSEQ multiplex PCR, the TCRdb table keeps only in-frame clones and is missing some. V, J and clone size derive from that table, while D and trimming were established from the DNA sequence. Altogether roughly 230,000 clones are present, roughly 90% being singletons, with the ten largest covering roughly 2.2%. Patients of the Seattle cohort, enrolled during active infection, were followed longitudinally.

This TCR was recovered from a woman aged 60-75 years with COVID-19, enrolled during active disease. Sequenced: peripheral blood. The chain couples TRBV6-9 to TRBJ1-3; 8 bases are shared with TRBD1. In nucleotides, the CDR3 is TGTGCCAGTCCAGTTGACAGGGGTAGTATTGGAAACACCATATATTTT. This translates into CASPVDRGSIGNTIYF.